This T cell receptor beta chain was retrieved from a study of post-analysis software for immune sequencing data. Study-level points and caveats: Pronounced co-clustering by F measure was evident among identically batched samples. Normalized Chao1 diversity was significantly lower in multiple sclerosis patients than in controls.

On this clonotype: The antigen remains undetermined.

TCR beta cDNA libraries had unique molecular identifiers. Starting from approximately 0.95 to 9.8 million T cells, the study yielded 460,000 or so cDNA molecules. TCRdb used MiXCR to reprocess the PCR reads, holding one entry per CDR3 protein. The data contain fewer than 850,000 distinct CDR3 sequences, under 60% of them seen just once; the ten biggest clones take up roughly 5%. The TCR originated in a girl between 10 and 17 years old with multiple sclerosis. What was sequenced was blood.

Written as DNA, the CDR3 is TGCAGTGCTAGTGGGCTAGCGGGAGGGTTTGGCGAGCAGTACTTC. Translating gives CSASGLAGGFGEQYF. The genes are TRBV20-1 and TRBJ2-7; 12 nucleotides match TRBD2. Trimming cost V 3 bases and J 6 bases; bases outside gene matches: 9. Germline CDR1 DFQATT, CDR2 SNEGSKA (reference sequence). The CDR3 contains 15 residues.